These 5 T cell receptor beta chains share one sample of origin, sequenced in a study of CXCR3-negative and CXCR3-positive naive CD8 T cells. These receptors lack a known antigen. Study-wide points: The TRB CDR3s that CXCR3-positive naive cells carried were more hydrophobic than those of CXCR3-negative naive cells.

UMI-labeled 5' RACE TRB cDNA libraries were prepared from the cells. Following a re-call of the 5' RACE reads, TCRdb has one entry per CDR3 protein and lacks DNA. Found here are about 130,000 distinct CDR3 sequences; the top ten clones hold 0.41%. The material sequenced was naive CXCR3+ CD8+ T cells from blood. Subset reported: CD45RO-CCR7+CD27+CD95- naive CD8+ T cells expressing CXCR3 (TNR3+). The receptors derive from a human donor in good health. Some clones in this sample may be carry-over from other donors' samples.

Here the CDR3 reads CASSLGVSSTQYF. V and J are TRBV7-2 and TRBJ2-5. The CDR3 has 13 residues. Germline assignment: CDR1 SGHTA and CDR2 FQGNSA.

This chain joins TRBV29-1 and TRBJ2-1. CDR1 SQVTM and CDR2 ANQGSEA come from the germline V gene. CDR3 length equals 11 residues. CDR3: CSVSYVNEQFF.

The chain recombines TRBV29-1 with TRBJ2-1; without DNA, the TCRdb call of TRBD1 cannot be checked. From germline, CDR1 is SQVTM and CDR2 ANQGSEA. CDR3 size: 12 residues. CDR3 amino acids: CSVPGESNEQFF.

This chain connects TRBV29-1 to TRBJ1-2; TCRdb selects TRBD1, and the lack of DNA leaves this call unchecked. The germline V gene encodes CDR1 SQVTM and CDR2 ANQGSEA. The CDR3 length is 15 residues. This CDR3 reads CSVESPGQENYGYTF.

The chain's CDR3 is CASSVGQFSYEQYF. The chain couples TRBV6-5 to TRBJ2-7; the D call from TCRdb, TRBD1, cannot be confirmed without DNA. The CDR3 has 14 amino acids. Germline V gene lookup returns CDR1 MNHEY and CDR2 SVGAGI.